The 28 T cell receptor beta chains in this list originate from one sample, sequenced in a study of blood T cell repertoires in COVID-19. Assay: immunoSEQ multiplex PCR; the TCRdb copy retains only in-frame clones and omits some. The sample gives about 25,000 clones, roughly 87% of which show up once; more than 7% is in the top ten. Specimen: peripheral blood. Receptors were obtained from a man between 50 and 59 years old with active COVID-19.

The CDR3 coding sequence is TGTGCCAGTAGGAGGGTCTCTGGAAACACCATATATTTT. Protein product: CASRRVSGNTIYF. The chain has TRBV19 and TRBJ1-3, with D unresolved. V was trimmed by 6 bases and J by 0 bases, leaving 6 bases between them. This CDR3 has 13 residues. The germline gives CDR1 LNHDA, CDR2 SQIVND (reference sequence).

The chain employs TRBV19 and TRBJ2-1, with TRBD2 identical over 10 bases. Germline V gene lookup returns CDR1 LNHDA and CDR2 SQIVND (reference sequence). V lost 7 bases, J lost 6 bases, and 3 bases stayed unmatched. The CDR3 sequence is 13 residues long. CDR3: CASKREGINEQFF. The CDR3 coding sequence is TGTGCCAGTAAGCGGGAGGGTATCAATGAGCAGTTCTTC.

The chain employs TRBV7-2 and TRBJ2-2; D might be TRBD1 (6 bases). There are 15 residues in the CDR3. CDR1 and CDR2 from the germline V gene are SGHTA and FQGNSA. Trimming removed 1 base at V and 3 bases at J, with 9 bases between. CDR3 loop: CASSLVGQYTGELFF. CDR3 sequence (DNA): TGTGCCAGCAGCTTAGTAGGACAGTACACCGGGGAGCTGTTTTTT.

The genes are TRBV19 and TRBJ2-2, with 8 bases matching TRBD2. The CDR3 contains 15 residues. The V gene's germline CDR1 is LNHDA and CDR2 SQIVND (reference sequence). With 0 bases clipped from V and 9 bases from J, the junction kept 6 bases outside the gene matches. The CDR3 DNA reads as TGTGCCAGTAGTATAGATTCGGGGGGGAGCCGGGAGCTGTTTTTT. Protein sequence: CASSIDSGGSRELFF.

The gene calls are TRBV20-1 and TRBJ2-5; 13 bases are a match to TRBD2. V was clipped by 3 bases and J by 7 bases; unmatched bases: 8. CDR3 length: 15 amino acids. Germline CDR1 reads DFQATT; CDR2 reads SNEGSKA (reference sequence). The CDR3 loop reads CSASTSGGGRRTQYF. For the CDR3, the DNA is TGCAGTGCTAGTACTAGCGGGGGGGGCCGAAGGACCCAGTACTTC.

This clone has just one count. CDR3 amino acids: CASSEAPGQGVNEQFF. DNA of the CDR3: TGTGCCAGCAGTGAAGCCCCGGGACAGGGGGTCAATGAGCAGTTCTTC. The chain employs TRBV6-1 and TRBJ2-1, with 11 bases matching TRBD1. The length of the CDR3 is 16 residues. V shed 0 bases and J 6 bases; nucleotides not matched to a gene: 4. The germline V gene encodes CDR1 MNHNS and CDR2 SASEGT.

On this clone: Its ends do not fully match the called genes, so a read error is possible. The rearrangement links TRBV6-5 to TRBJ1-5; D is possibly TRBD1 (6 bases). The CDR3 is 13 residues long. Germline V lookup: CDR1 MNHEY, CDR2 SVGAGI. CDR3 nucleotide sequence: TGTGCCAGCACTTACAGGGCGGGTCAGCCCCAGCATTTT. Residues: CASTYRAGQPQHF.

The genes are TRBV2 and TRBJ2-2; D remains ambiguous. Germline V gene data show CDR1 as SNHLY and CDR2 as FYNNEI. Trimming removed 6 bases from V and 5 bases from J, with 19 bases in between. There are 16 residues in the CDR3. The chain's CDR3 is CASSLKGQVVTGELFF. The CDR3 DNA is TGTGCCAGCAGCCTTAAAGGTCAGGTTGTGACCGGGGAGCTGTTTTTT. Full variable domain (outside the CDR3, taken from reference TRBV2 and TRBJ2-2): EPEVTQTPSHQVTQMGQEVILRCVPISNHLYFYWYRQILGQKVEFLVSFYNNEISEKSEIFDDQFSVERPDGSNFTLKIRSTKLEDSAMYFCASSLKGQVVTGELFFGEGSRLTVL.

Written as DNA, the CDR3 is TGTGCCAGTAGTATAAGCAGGGTCATTAATTCGGCCAAAAACATTCAGTACTTC. Its protein product is CASSISRVINSAKNIQYF. The chain links TRBV19 to TRBJ2-4; perhaps TRBD1 as D (5 bases). The CDR3 contains 18 residues. Germline V gene sequence: CDR1 LNHDA, CDR2 SQIVND (reference sequence). V gave up 2 bases and J gave up 1 base, with 18 bases separating them. The whole variable domain, filled in from reference TRBV19 and TRBJ2-4, reads DGGITQSPKYLFRKEGQNVTLSCEQNLNHDAMYWYRQDPGQGLRLIYYSQIVNDFQKGDIAEGYSVSREKKESFPLTVTSAQKNPTAFYLCASSISRVINSAKNIQYFGAGTRLSVL.

This clone was counted a single time. The chain links TRBV7-8 to TRBJ2-7; D perhaps matches TRBD1 (5 bases). Germline loops: CDR1 SGHVS, CDR2 FQNEAQ. CDR3 size: 13 residues. Trimming pared 4 bases from V and 1 base from J, leaving 8 bases between. CDR3 DNA sequence: TGTGCCAGCAGCTCGGACACTTCCTACGAGCAGTACGTC. Its translation is CASSSDTSYEQYV.

J is TRBJ1-1 and V is TRBV29-1, with D maybe TRBD1 (6 bases). There are 13 residues in the CDR3. The V gene lost 7 bases and the J gene lost 2 bases, with 14 bases spanning the gap. Germline CDR1 and CDR2: SQVTM and ANQGSEA. As DNA, the CDR3 is TGCAGCGCAAACAGGGATTATAACACTGAAGCTTTCTTT. The encoded protein is CSANRDYNTEAFF. The full variable domain, its missing parts supplied by reference TRBV29-1 and TRBJ1-1, is SAVISQKPSRDICQRGTSLTIQCQVDSQVTMMFWYRQQPGQSLTLIATANQGSEATYESGFVIDKFPISRPNLTFSTLTVSNMSPEDSSIYLCSANRDYNTEAFFGQGTRLTVV.

The chain recombines TRBV5-5 with TRBJ1-1, with 9 bases that match TRBD1. The J segment lost 1 base and the V segment lost 1 base, leaving 5 bases of the junction unmatched. CDR1 and CDR2 from the germline V gene are SGHKS and YYEKEE (reference sequence). The CDR3 is 16 residues long. The CDR3: CASSLRQGGANTEAFF. For the CDR3, the DNA is TGTGCCAGCAGCTTGAGACAGGGGGGGGCGAACACTGAAGCTTTCTTT.

The chain employs TRBV9 and TRBJ1-2, with 9 bases aligning to TRBD1. Germline CDR1 reads SGDLS; CDR2 reads YYNGEE. The CDR3 is made up of 15 amino acids. J lost 8 bases, V lost 0 bases, and 8 bases had no gene match. The CDR3 loop is CASSVGPRDRVGYTF. CDR3 bases: TGTGCCAGCAGCGTAGGTCCCCGGGACAGGGTAGGCTACACCTTC.

This rearrangement joins TRBV29-1 to TRBJ2-1; 13 bases are shared with TRBD2. J lost 5 bases, V lost 7 bases, and 2 bases had no gene match. The CDR3 is made up of 13 amino acids. CDR1 is SQVTM, CDR2 ANQGSEA, per germline. CDR3 residues: CSGGTSGNNEQFF. DNA for the CDR3: TGCAGCGGAGGGACTAGCGGGAACAATGAGCAGTTCTTC.

The chain combines TRBV14 with TRBJ1-3, with D possibly matching TRBD1 (6 bases). V was pared by 3 bases and J by 0 bases, with 12 bases between. CDR1 is SGHDN, CDR2 FVKESK, per germline. The CDR3 extends over 16 amino acids. The CDR3 loop is CASSHPRGYSGNTIYF. CDR3 DNA sequence: TGTGCCAGCAGCCACCCGAGGGGGTACTCTGGAAACACCATATATTTT.

This chain uses TRBV19 with TRBJ2-7, with TRBD1 matching 9 bases. Germline-derived CDR1 and CDR2 are LNHDA and SQIVND (reference sequence). The CDR3 contains 13 residues. V gave up 4 bases and J gave up 3 bases; unmatched junction bases: 1. The CDR3 reads CASSTGQGYEQYF. The CDR3 DNA reads TGTGCCAGTAGTACGGGACAGGGCTACGAGCAGTACTTC.

The genes are TRBV27 and TRBJ1-1; TRBD1 is a possible D gene (5 bases). Trimming stripped 5 bases from V and 5 bases from J, with 18 bases between. From germline, CDR1 is MNHEY and CDR2 SMNVEV (reference sequence). CDR3 length equals 15 residues. This CDR3 is CASSGNLRGRTEAFF. CDR3 DNA sequence: TGTGCCAGCAGTGGGAACCTACGGGGGAGGACTGAAGCTTTCTTT.

Comment on this clone: This specimen includes other DNA sequences encoding the same CDR3. This chain connects TRBV7-2 to TRBJ2-7, with 10 positions matching TRBD1. The CDR3 is made up of 14 amino acids. Germline V gene sequence: CDR1 SGHTA, CDR2 FQGNSA. Germline trimming cut 5 bases from V and 7 bases from J; bases unmatched to any gene: 8. The DNA for the CDR3 is TGTGCCAGCAGCCTCCGACAGGGGGCGGGGGAGCAGTACGTC. As protein: CASSLRQGAGEQYV.

V and J are TRBV6-5 and TRBJ2-7; 8 bases align to TRBD1. The V gene's germline CDR1 is MNHEY and CDR2 SVGAGI. The CDR3 length is 15 residues. J was trimmed by 3 bases and V by 7 bases; bases with no gene match: 11. Written as DNA, the CDR3 is TGTGCCAGCAACGTTGGGACAGGCAGAAGCTACGAGCAGTACGTC. It encodes CASNVGTGRSYEQYV.

This rearrangement joins TRBV18 to TRBJ1-1; maybe TRBD1 (5 bases). V lost 3 bases and J lost 1, with 9 bases in between. The CDR3 has 14 amino acids. Per germline, CDR1 KGHSH and CDR2 LQKENI. CDR3 region: CASSPGLSNTEAFF. For the CDR3, the DNA is TGTGCCAGCTCACCGGGACTCTCGAACACTGAAGCTTTCTTT.

This clone was detected once. The chain uses TRBV7-2 and TRBJ2-7; no firm D call. V gave up 0 bases and J gave up 1 base, with 7 bases separating them. The CDR3 length is 14 residues. The germline gives CDR1 SGHTA, CDR2 FQGNSA. This CDR3 reads CASSLAPGSYEQYV. The CDR3 nucleotides read TGTGCCAGCAGCTTAGCCCCGGGTTCCTACGAGCAGTACGTC.

The chain couples TRBV27 to TRBJ1-1, with 7 bases that match TRBD1. The CDR3 is made up of 15 amino acids. Germline assignment: CDR1 MNHEY and CDR2 SMNVEV (reference sequence). The junction had 9 bases not matched to a gene; V was cut back by 4 bases and J by 4 bases. CDR3 in DNA: TGTGCCAGCAGTTCGCCGAAGGGGGCGCGCACTGAAGCTTTCTTT. Protein sequence: CASSSPKGARTEAFF.

This clone has just a few counts. The chain links TRBV7-9 to TRBJ2-7; 7 bases map to TRBD1. The CDR3 spans 13 residues. V dropped 4 bases and J dropped 3; count of bases not matched to a gene: 3. CDR1 SEHNR and CDR2 FQNEAQ come from the germline V gene (reference sequence). CDR3 in amino acids: CASSSWDSYEQYV. The CDR3 DNA is TGTGCCAGCAGCTCTTGGGACAGCTACGAGCAGTACGTC.

The genes are TRBV6-6 and TRBJ2-1; D perhaps matches TRBD2 (6 bases). The germline gives CDR1 MNHNY, CDR2 SVGAGI (reference sequence). The V end was cut by 8 bases, the J end by 12 bases, with 14 bases between. CDR3 length: 11 residues. This chain's CDR3 is CASGTYLPQFF. The CDR3 DNA reads TGTGCCAGCGGGACTTACTTACCGCAGTTCTTC.

V gene TRBV18 combines with J gene TRBJ2-6, with D unresolved. V lost 4 bases and J lost 0, with 19 bases in between. The CDR3 is made up of 19 amino acids. CDR1 and CDR2 from the germline V gene are KGHSH and LQKENI. The CDR3 reads CASSQTTRTPSSGANVLTF. In DNA, the CDR3 is TGTGCCAGCTCACAGACGACACGAACCCCGAGCTCTGGGGCCAACGTCCTGACTTTC.

The rearrangement links TRBV19 to TRBJ1-2; perhaps TRBD1 as D (6 bases). CDR1 and CDR2 (germline): LNHDA, SQIVND (reference sequence). V was shortened by 2 bases and J by 1 base, with 20 bases between the two germline ends. CDR3 length: 18 residues. The CDR3 DNA is TGTGCCAGTAGTATAATCGGGGGGGCACGAACCTTTAACTATGGCTACACCTTC. Protein: CASSIIGGARTFNYGYTF.

The CDR3 DNA reads TGTGCCAGCAGCTTAGAACCCAGGGGGCGAGGGATTGATCAGCCCCAGCATTTT. Translated, it gives CASSLEPRGRGIDQPQHF. The gene calls are TRBV7-9 and TRBJ1-5, with TRBD1 identical over 8 bases. CDR3 length: 18 residues. The ends lost 1 base at V and 5 bases at J; junction bases unmatched: 13. The V gene's germline CDR1 is SEHNR and CDR2 FQNEAQ (reference sequence).

Only a few counts were recorded for this clone. The rearrangement uses TRBV6-2 or TRBV6-3 and TRBJ1-1, with TRBD1 as a possible D gene (6 bases). CDR3 length: 16 amino acids. Trimming removed 0 bases at V and 6 bases at J, with 17 bases between. Germline V gene lookup returns CDR1 MNHEY and CDR2 SVGEGT. The CDR3 sequence is CASSYSVGAGRAEAFF. In DNA, the CDR3 is TGTGCCAGCAGTTACTCGGTGGGGGCCGGGAGGGCTGAAGCTTTCTTT.